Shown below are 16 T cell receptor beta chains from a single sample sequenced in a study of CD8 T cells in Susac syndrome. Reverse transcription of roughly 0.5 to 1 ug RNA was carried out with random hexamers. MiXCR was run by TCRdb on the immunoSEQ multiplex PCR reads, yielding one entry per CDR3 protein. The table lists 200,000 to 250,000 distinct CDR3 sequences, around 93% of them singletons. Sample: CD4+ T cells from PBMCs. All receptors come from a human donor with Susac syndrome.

The CDR3 DNA sequence: TGTGCCAGCAGTTACTACTTAGACCGGGAGTGGAATTCACCCCTCCACTTT. Protein: CASSYYLDREWNSPLHF. The chain couples TRBV6-2 or TRBV6-3 to TRBJ1-6; D is undetermined. Trimming removed 1 base from V and 7 bases from J, with 17 bases in between. CDR3 length equals 17 residues. In germline, CDR1 is MNHEY, CDR2 SVGEGT.

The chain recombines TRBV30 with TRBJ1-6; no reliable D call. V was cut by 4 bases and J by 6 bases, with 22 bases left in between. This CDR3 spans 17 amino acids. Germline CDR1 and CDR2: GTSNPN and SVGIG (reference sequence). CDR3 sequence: CAWKVSGNIGRNSPLHF. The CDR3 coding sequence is TGTGCCTGGAAGGTATCCGGCAACATAGGCCGTAATTCACCCCTCCACTTT.

The CDR3 sequence is CASSGQNIQYF. CDR3 coding DNA: TGTGCCAGCAGTGGCCAAAACATTCAGTACTTC. The V and J genes are TRBV6-1 and TRBJ2-4; no definite D call. This CDR3 has 11 residues. Germline V lookup: CDR1 MNHNS, CDR2 SASEGT. Between the trimmed V and J ends, which lost 4 bases and 5 bases, there was a span of 3 bases.

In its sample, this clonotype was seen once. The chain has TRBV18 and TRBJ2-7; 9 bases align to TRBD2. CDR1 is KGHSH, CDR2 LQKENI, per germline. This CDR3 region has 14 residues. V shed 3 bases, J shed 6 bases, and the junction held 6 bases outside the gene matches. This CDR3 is CASSPDRREGEQYF. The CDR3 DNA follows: TGTGCCAGCTCACCGGACAGGCGGGAGGGCGAGCAGTACTTC.

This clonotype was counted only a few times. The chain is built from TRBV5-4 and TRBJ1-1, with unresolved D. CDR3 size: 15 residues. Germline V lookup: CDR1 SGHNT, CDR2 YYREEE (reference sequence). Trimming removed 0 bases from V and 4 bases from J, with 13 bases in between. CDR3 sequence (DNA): TGTGCCAGCAGCTTGGAAGGCCTTAGATTCACTGAAGCTTTCTTT. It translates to CASSLEGLRFTEAFF.

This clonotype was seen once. CDR3 loop: CASSQVQGNTEAFF. CDR3 in DNA: TGTGCCAGCAGCCAAGTACAGGGGAACACTGAAGCTTTCTTT. The genes are TRBV3-1 and TRBJ1-1; weak D call: TRBD1 (6 bases). The V gene lost 1 base and the J gene lost 1 base, with 7 bases spanning the gap. CDR3 length: 14 amino acids. In germline, CDR1 is LGHDT, CDR2 YNNKEL (reference sequence).

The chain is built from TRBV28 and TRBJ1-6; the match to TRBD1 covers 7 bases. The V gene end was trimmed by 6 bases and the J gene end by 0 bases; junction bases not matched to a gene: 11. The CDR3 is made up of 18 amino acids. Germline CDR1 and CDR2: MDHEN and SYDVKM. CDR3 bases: TGTGCCAGCAGATGGGGCTTACAGGGGAACTCCTATAATTCACCCCTCCACTTT. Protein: CASRWGLQGNSYNSPLHF.

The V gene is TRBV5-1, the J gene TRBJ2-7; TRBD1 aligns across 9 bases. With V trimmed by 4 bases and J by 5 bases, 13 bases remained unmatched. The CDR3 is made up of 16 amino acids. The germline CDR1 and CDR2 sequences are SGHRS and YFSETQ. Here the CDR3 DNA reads TGCGCCAGCAGCCCGATGGTCACAGGGGGCAGCGACGAGCAGTACTTC. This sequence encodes CASSPMVTGGSDEQYF.

The CDR3 nucleotides are TGTGCCAGCAGCAATCCGGGACACAATCAGCCCCAGCATTTT. It codes for CASSNPGHNQPQHF. V usage is TRBV5-7 and J usage is TRBJ1-5; weak D call: TRBD1 (6 bases). TRBV5-7 carries the ORF label, with uncertain function. The CDR3 contains 14 residues. Trimming removed 4 bases from V and 3 bases from J, with 11 bases in between.

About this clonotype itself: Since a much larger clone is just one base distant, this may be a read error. CDR3 coding DNA: TGTGCCAGCAGCCGGGACAACAATCAGCCCCAGCATTTT. As protein: CASSRDNNQPQHF. The chain has TRBV7-6 and TRBJ1-5, with a weak D call TRBD1 (6 bases). The V end lost 5 bases, the J end lost 3 bases, and 8 bases lay between the germline ends. The germline V gene encodes CDR1 SGHVS and CDR2 FNYEAQ. The CDR3 runs 13 residues.

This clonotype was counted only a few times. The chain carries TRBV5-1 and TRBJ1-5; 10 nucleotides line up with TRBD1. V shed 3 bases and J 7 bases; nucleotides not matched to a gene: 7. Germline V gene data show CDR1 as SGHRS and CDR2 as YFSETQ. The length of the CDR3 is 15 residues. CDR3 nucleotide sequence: TGCGCCAGCAGCTCCACCGGGACAGGGGACCAGCCCCAGCATTTT. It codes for CASSSTGTGDQPQHF.

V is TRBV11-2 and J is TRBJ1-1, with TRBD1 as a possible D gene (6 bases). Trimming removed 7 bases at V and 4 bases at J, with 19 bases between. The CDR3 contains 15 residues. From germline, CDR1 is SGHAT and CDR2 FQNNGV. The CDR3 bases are TGTGCCAGCACCCTAACCCAGGGGCGCGGCACTGAAGCTTTCTTT. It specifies CASTLTQGRGTEAFF.

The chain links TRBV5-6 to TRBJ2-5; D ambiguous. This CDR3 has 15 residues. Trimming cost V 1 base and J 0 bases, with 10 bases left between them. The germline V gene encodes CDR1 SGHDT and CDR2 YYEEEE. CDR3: CASSLLQVNQETQYF. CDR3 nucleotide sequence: TGTGCCAGCAGCTTGCTCCAGGTCAACCAAGAGACCCAGTACTTC.

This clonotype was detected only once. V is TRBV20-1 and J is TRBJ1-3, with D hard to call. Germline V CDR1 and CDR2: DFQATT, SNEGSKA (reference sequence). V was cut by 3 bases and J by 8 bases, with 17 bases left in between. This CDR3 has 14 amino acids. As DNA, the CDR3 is TGCAGTGCTAGCCCTTCGGGATTGGGAGACACCATATATTTT. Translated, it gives CSASPSGLGDTIYF.

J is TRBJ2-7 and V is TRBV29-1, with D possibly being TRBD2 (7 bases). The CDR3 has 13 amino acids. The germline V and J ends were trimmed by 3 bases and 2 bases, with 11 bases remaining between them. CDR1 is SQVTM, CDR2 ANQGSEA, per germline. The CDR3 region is CSVEGGGTYEQYF. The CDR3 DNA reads TGCAGCGTTGAGGGGGGGGGCACCTACGAGCAGTACTTC.

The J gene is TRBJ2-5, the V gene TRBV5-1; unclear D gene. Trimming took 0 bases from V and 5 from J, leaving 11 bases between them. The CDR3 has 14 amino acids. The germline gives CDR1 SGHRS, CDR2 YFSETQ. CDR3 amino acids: CASSLGGEVETQYF. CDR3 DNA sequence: TGCGCCAGCAGCTTGGGCGGAGAGGTCGAGACCCAGTACTTC.